The 30 T cell receptor beta chains below come from one sample, sequenced in a study of T cells after posttransplantation cyclophosphamide. Libraries were prepared by immunoSEQ multiplex PCR; TCRdb keeps only in-frame clonotypes and omits some of them. The sample has approximately 39,000 clones, none seen only once. Material for sequencing was PBMCs. The receptors stem from a girl aged 10-17 years in good health, CMV-negative, and a related stem cell transplant donor.

This clone has a count of ten or more. The chain is built from TRBV7-9 and TRBJ1-2, with D unclear. V was pared by 1 base and J by 0 bases, with 9 bases between. Germline values: CDR1 SEHNR, CDR2 FQNEAQ (reference sequence). The CDR3 totals 15 residues. CDR3 nucleotides: TGTGCCAGCAGCTTAGATCTCGGGACTAACTATGGCTACACCTTC. Translation: CASSLDLGTNYGYTF. Drawing the rest from reference TRBV7-9 and TRBJ1-2, the complete variable domain is DTGVSQNPRHKITKRGQNVTFRCDPISEHNRLYWYRQTLGQGPEFLTYFQNEAQLEKSRLLSDRFSAERPKGSFSTLEIQRTEQGDSAMYLCASSLDLGTNYGYTFGSGTRLTVV.

This clone has more than one count but fewer than ten. The V and J genes are TRBV13 and TRBJ1-6, with TRBD1 matching 8 bases. CDR3 size: 16 residues. Trimming cost V 2 bases and J 9 bases; bases outside gene matches: 9. Per the germline V gene, CDR1 is PRHDT and CDR2 is FYEKMQ (reference sequence). The CDR3 loop is CASSLSSGGRGSPLHF. The CDR3 DNA reads TGTGCCAGCAGCTTATCGTCAGGGGGCAGGGGTTCACCCCTCCACTTT.

This clone was observed at least ten times. One junction end disagrees with the germline gene, perhaps due to a read error. The chain couples TRBV6-1 to TRBJ1-2, with a weak D call TRBD1 (5 bases). In germline, CDR1 is MNHNS, CDR2 SASEGT. The CDR3 totals 14 residues. CDR3 sequence: CASSATVTPYGYTF. The CDR3 region has the DNA TGTGCCAGCAGTGCGACAGTGACGCCCTATGGTTACACCTTC.

This clone appeared a few times. The V gene is TRBV6-5, the J gene TRBJ2-2, with 10 bases identical to TRBD1. Trimming cost V 5 bases and J 3 bases; bases outside gene matches: 0. The germline gives CDR1 MNHEY, CDR2 SVGAGI. The CDR3 is made up of 14 amino acids. The CDR3 DNA reads TGTGCCAGCAGTGGGACAGGGGACACCGGGGAGCTGTTTTTT. Protein product: CASSGTGDTGELFF.

In this sample, this clone turned up many times. This chain links TRBV29-1 with TRBJ1-2; 9 bases are a match to TRBD1. Trimming removed 5 bases from V and 5 bases from J; junction bases left unmatched: 3. The CDR3 has 12 amino acids. Germline V gene lookup returns CDR1 SQVTM and CDR2 ANQGSEA. CDR3 protein: CSVPGQGYGYTF. CDR3 coding DNA: TGCAGCGTTCCGGGACAGGGTTATGGCTACACCTTC. Together with reference TRBV29-1 and TRBJ1-2, the CDR3 gives the full variable domain: SAVISQKPSRDICQRGTSLTIQCQVDSQVTMMFWYRQQPGQSLTLIATANQGSEATYESGFVIDKFPISRPNLTFSTLTVSNMSPEDSSIYLCSVPGQGYGYTFGSGTRLTVV.

This clone came up a few times. The chain is built from TRBV11-2 and TRBJ2-6; D not resolved. Germline values: CDR1 SGHAT, CDR2 FQNNGV. The V end was cut by 8 bases, the J end by 2 bases, with 22 bases between. The CDR3 consists of 18 residues. This CDR3 reads CASVYLYPPGPGANVLTF. The DNA for the CDR3 is TGTGCCAGCGTCTATTTGTACCCGCCTGGGCCTGGGGCCAACGTCCTGACTTTC.

This clone was counted at least ten times. The rearrangement links TRBV6-5 to TRBJ2-1, with D uncertain. Germline CDR1 MNHEY, CDR2 SVGAGI. Trimming took off 0 bases at V and 10 bases at J, with 10 bases between the two ends. This CDR3 has 13 residues. The CDR3 bases are TGTGCCAGCAGTTACTCGACCCTGGAGGAGCAGTTCTTC. Protein: CASSYSTLEEQFF.

This clone was seen ten or more times. The chain has TRBV9 and TRBJ2-2, with D maybe TRBD1 (8 bases). Germline V gives CDR1 SGDLS, CDR2 YYNGEE. The CDR3 is made up of 15 amino acids. V shed 0 bases and J shed 5 bases, with 11 bases lying between them. CDR3 amino acids: CASSVVQGGTGELFF. CDR3 nucleotide sequence: TGTGCCAGCAGCGTAGTACAGGGGGGGACCGGGGAGCTGTTTTTT.

The genes are TRBV11-1 and TRBJ2-3, with TRBD2 matching 8 bases. In germline, CDR1 is SGHAT, CDR2 FQDESV (reference sequence). The CDR3 covers 16 residues. After removal of 3 bases from V and 4 bases from J, the junction contained 9 bases not matched to a gene. The CDR3 DNA sequence: TGTGCCAGCAGCTTTCGGGGCGGGGGGACCCCAGATACGCAGTATTTT. This sequence encodes CASSFRGGGTPDTQYF.

This clone was seen a handful of times. The chain links TRBV27 to TRBJ2-2, with 9 bases that match TRBD2. The CDR3 length is 16 residues. V shed 1 base, J shed 7 bases, and the junction held 7 bases outside the gene matches. CDR1 MNHEY and CDR2 SMNVEV come from the germline V gene (reference sequence). The CDR3, as DNA: TGTGCCAGCAGTTTATGGGGCGGGGGGGCCGACGGGGAGCTGTTTTTT. Protein product: CASSLWGGGADGELFF.

Many counts were recorded for this clone. The genes are TRBV6-1 and TRBJ2-3; 8 bases map to TRBD2. The CDR3 extends over 15 amino acids. The J segment lost 0 bases and the V segment lost 2 bases, leaving 1 base of the junction unmatched. CDR1 and CDR2 (germline): MNHNS, SASEGT. The CDR3 region is CASSELAGSTDTQYF. The CDR3 region has the DNA TGTGCCAGCAGTGAACTAGCGGGTAGCACAGATACGCAGTATTTT.

This clone has ten or more counts. This chain uses TRBV10-3 with TRBJ1-1; D is perhaps TRBD1 (6 bases). Germline CDR1 reads ENHRY; CDR2 reads SYGVKD. The CDR3 sequence is 13 residues long. V shed 7 bases and J shed 1 base, with 10 bases lying between them. CDR3 sequence: CAITTGQNTEAFF. DNA for the CDR3: TGTGCCATCACGACAGGCCAGAACACTGAAGCTTTCTTT.

This clone has at least ten counts. The CDR3 DNA is TGCGCCAGCAGCTTGCCAGGGTCGAATGATGGCTACACCTTC. As protein: CASSLPGSNDGYTF. The chain joins TRBV5-1 to TRBJ1-2; D possibly corresponds to TRBD1 (5 bases). CDR3 length: 14 residues. Germline-derived CDR1 and CDR2 are SGHRS and YFSETQ. The ends were cut back, 1 base at V and 6 bases at J, with 13 bases in the middle.

V gene TRBV4-2 combines with J gene TRBJ2-7; TRBD1 might be the D (6 bases). The CDR3 has 15 amino acids. Germline CDR1 and CDR2: LGHNA and YNFKEQ. The V and J ends lost 0 bases and 5 bases respectively, with 14 bases between them. For the CDR3, the DNA is TGTGCCAGCAGCCAAGAAAGGCAGGGGAGCGACGAGCAGTACTTC. It yields the protein CASSQERQGSDEQYF.

This clone has more than one count but fewer than ten. The chain combines TRBV25-1 with TRBJ1-2; TRBD1 agrees at 8 bases. The V and J ends lost 3 bases and 7 bases, in that order; junction bases with no gene match: 10. The CDR3 runs to 15 residues. Per germline, CDR1 MGHDK and CDR2 SYGVNS. CDR3 DNA: TGTGCCAGCAGTGACCTCGGACAGGGATTTCGTGGCTACACCTTC. Its translation: CASSDLGQGFRGYTF.

This clone was recorded many times. The genes are TRBV7-6 and TRBJ2-4, with 16 bases matching TRBD2. CDR3 length: 18 residues. Germline CDR1 is SGHVS and CDR2 is FNYEAQ. Unmatched junction bases numbered 8, after V lost 5 bases and J lost 4 bases. The CDR3 region has the DNA TGTGCCAGCAGCCCGGGGACTAGCGGGAGGGATGGTAAAAACATTCAGTACTTC. Translated: CASSPGTSGRDGKNIQYF.

This clone has a handful of counts. The chain recombines TRBV15 with TRBJ2-1; D possibly corresponds to TRBD1 (5 bases). Trimming left V 2 bases short and J 9 bases short, with 17 bases between. The CDR3 runs 15 residues. Germline CDR1 LNHNV, CDR2 YYDKDF (reference sequence). DNA for the CDR3: TGTGCCACCAGCAGATTTGCGAATCGTGACAGTGAGCAGTTCTTC. Protein sequence: CATSRFANRDSEQFF.

V gene TRBV28 combines with J gene TRBJ1-5, with a weak D call TRBD1 (5 bases). This CDR3 is 17 amino acids long. The germline V gene has CDR1 MDHEN and CDR2 SYDVKM. Trimming cost V 4 bases and J 0 bases, with 16 bases left between them. The CDR3 region is CASSSPGGGISNQPQHF. CDR3 sequence (DNA): TGTGCCAGCAGTTCTCCTGGGGGGGGTATTAGCAATCAGCCCCAGCATTTT.

This clone was seen repeatedly, ten times or more. CDR3 sequence reads: CASSADRAFYGYTF. CDR3 in DNA: TGTGCCAGCAGCGCAGACAGGGCGTTCTATGGCTACACCTTC. V usage is TRBV9 and J usage is TRBJ1-2; TRBD1 matches at 7 bases. CDR3 size: 14 residues. Germline V CDR1 and CDR2: SGDLS, YYNGEE. V dropped 3 bases and J dropped 4; count of bases not matched to a gene: 6.

This clone was picked up many times. This chain links TRBV7-9 with TRBJ2-7; TRBD1 might be the D (7 bases). The V gene lost 3 bases and the J gene lost 6 bases, with 15 bases spanning the gap. Germline lookup yields CDR1 SEHNR and CDR2 FQNEAQ (reference sequence). The CDR3 is 14 amino acids. CDR3 residues: CASSLGQSEGEQYF. The CDR3 region has the DNA TGTGCCAGCAGCTTGGGACAGTCGGAGGGCGAGCAGTACTTC.

This clone was observed a handful of times. V usage is TRBV25-1 and J usage is TRBJ1-6; 9 bases are a match to TRBD1. V shed 4 bases, J shed 13 bases, and the junction held 8 bases outside the gene matches. The CDR3 is 14 amino acids. In germline, CDR1 is MGHDK, CDR2 SYGVNS. CDR3 protein: CASSGQGVGVPLHF. CDR3 sequence (DNA): TGTGCCAGCAGTGGACAGGGGGTTGGGGTCCCCCTCCACTTT.

This clone has ten or more counts. This chain uses TRBV4-2 with TRBJ2-7; no definite D call. The length of the CDR3 is 14 residues. Trimming left V 2 bases short and J 0 bases short, with 8 bases between. Germline assignment: CDR1 LGHNA and CDR2 YNFKEQ. The CDR3 loop is CASSQRQNSYEQYF. The CDR3 nucleotides read TGTGCCAGCAGCCAACGTCAGAACTCCTACGAGCAGTACTTC.

This clone was counted many times. The chain couples TRBV5-1 to TRBJ2-1; D is unresolved. Germline V gene lookup returns CDR1 SGHRS and CDR2 YFSETQ. The CDR3 length is 13 residues. The V end was cut by 0 bases, the J end by 8 bases, with 9 bases between. Here the CDR3 reads CASSLVVTDEQFF. The DNA for the CDR3 is TGCGCCAGCAGCTTGGTTGTAACGGATGAGCAGTTCTTC.

This clone has only a few counts. This chain uses TRBV9 with TRBJ2-1; possibly TRBD2 for D (5 bases). This CDR3 comprises 15 residues. Between the trimmed V and J ends, which lost 2 bases and 0 bases, there was a span of 9 bases. Germline values: CDR1 SGDLS, CDR2 YYNGEE. DNA for the CDR3: TGTGCCAGCAGCGTGGAGGTTAGCTCCTACAATGAGCAGTTCTTC. Its protein is CASSVEVSSYNEQFF.

J is TRBJ2-4 and V is TRBV15, with 7 bases lining up with TRBD1. Germline lookup yields CDR1 LNHNV and CDR2 YYDKDF (reference sequence). V shed 3 bases, J shed 2 bases, and the junction held 7 bases outside the gene matches. The CDR3 runs 16 residues. The CDR3 DNA is TGTGCCACCAGCAGGGGATCGACAGGGTCCAAAAACATTCAGTACTTC. Protein sequence: CATSRGSTGSKNIQYF.

This clone was seen at least ten times. The V and J genes are TRBV7-3 and TRBJ2-6; 8 nucleotides align to TRBD1. The CDR3 sequence is 15 residues long. The J segment lost 4 bases and the V segment lost 5 bases, leaving 4 bases of the junction unmatched. Germline V lookup: CDR1 SGHTA, CDR2 FQGTGA. CDR3 in amino acids: CASSPTGVGANVLTF. CDR3 coding DNA: TGTGCCAGCAGCCCGACAGGGGTCGGGGCCAACGTCCTGACTTTC.

This clone has only a few counts. The chain couples TRBV9 to TRBJ2-5; D possibly corresponds to TRBD1 (5 bases). From germline, CDR1 is SGDLS and CDR2 YYNGEE. The CDR3 covers 17 residues. V gave up 0 bases and J gave up 2 bases, with 17 bases separating them. CDR3 in amino acids: CASSVGGGAAPQETQYF. In DNA form, the CDR3 reads TGTGCCAGCAGCGTAGGCGGTGGGGCAGCACCGCAAGAGACCCAGTACTTC.

This clone showed up many times. The V gene is TRBV4-3, the J gene TRBJ2-6; 13 nucleotides match TRBD2. V lost 0 bases to trimming and J lost 4 bases; unmatched junction nucleotides: 6. Germline V gene lookup returns CDR1 LGHNA and CDR2 YSLEER. The CDR3 totals 19 residues. The CDR3 region has the DNA TGCGCCAGCAGCCAAGATTGGACTAGCGGGAGCTCGGGGGCCAACGTCCTGACTTTC. It specifies CASSQDWTSGSSGANVLTF.

This clone was recorded at least ten times. The rearrangement links TRBV7-8 to TRBJ1-2, with TRBD1 as a possible D gene (5 bases). This CDR3 has 19 residues. Germline assignment: CDR1 SGHVS and CDR2 FQNEAQ. V dropped 0 bases and J dropped 8 bases, with 28 bases sitting between them. The CDR3 coding sequence is TGTGCCAGCAGCTTAGCGCGAATTCTAATCGGCAGGGTTATGGGAGGCTACACCTTC. Protein product: CASSLARILIGRVMGGYTF.

This chain connects TRBV6-6 to TRBJ2-1; weak D call: TRBD2 (6 bases). Germline CDR1 is MNHNY and CDR2 is SVGAGI (reference sequence). The CDR3 has 15 residues. Between the trimmed V and J ends, which lost 0 bases and 4 bases, there was a span of 10 bases. The CDR3, as DNA: TGTGCCAGCAGTTACTCACTCGGGGGATACAATGAGCAGTTCTTC. Protein sequence: CASSYSLGGYNEQFF.